This T cell receptor beta chain stems from a study of early T cells in non-severe SARS-CoV-2 infection. For the study at large: Bulk RNA isolated from unsorted whole blood underwent sequencing; chains were not paired. Study outcomes and limitations: VDJdb-based annotation leaned toward anti-spike CD8 responses and missed private and CD4 specificities.

In the library, individual cDNA molecules carried attached unique molecular identifiers. From the 5' RACE reads, TCRdb called clonotypes with MiXCR, one entry per CDR3 protein. The sample records about 110,000 distinct CDR3 sequences, over 10% being singletons. A word on this clonotype: The target antigen is unknown.

Sample: whole blood. The receptor's source is an adult who was a healthcare worker with PCR-confirmed SARS-CoV-2 infection or an uninfected control (not recorded which).

CDR3 sequence: CSARDHRDGEQYF. The CDR3 DNA reads TGCAGTGCTAGAGATCACAGGGATGGCGAGCAGTACTTC. The chain joins TRBV20-1 to TRBJ2-7; maybe TRBD1 (6 bases). Germline CDR1 reads DFQATT; CDR2 reads SNEGSKA (reference sequence). V was trimmed by 0 bases and J by 6 bases, leaving 12 bases between them. The CDR3 has 13 amino acids.